The next 25 T cell receptor beta chains were all read from a single sample in a study of T-cell reconstitution after alpha-beta-depleted transplantation in children. The TCRbeta library was prepared with unique molecular identifiers. A single record per CDR3 protein comes from TCRdb applying MiXCR to the PCR reads. Among fewer than 550,000 distinct CDR3 sequences, under 20% were seen once, and the ten largest hold around 28%. The input for sequencing was PBMCs, mostly from graft donor cells, taken 360 days after TCRalphabeta/CD19-depleted stem cell transplant. The receptors were sampled from a boy younger than two who had a stem cell transplant for Wiskott-Aldrich syndrome, so the T cells may come from the graft donor.

Turning to this clonotype: Mismatch with germline at one junction end may stem from a read error. The chain couples TRBV6-5 to TRBJ2-1, with 10 bases matching TRBD2. Germline V gives CDR1 MNHEY, CDR2 SVGAGI. The CDR3 totals 15 residues. CDR3 protein: CASGYGTSVFNEQFF. The CDR3 nucleotides are TGTGCCAGCGGTTACGGGACTAGCGTTTTCAATGAGCAGTTCTTC.

This clonotype was seen a handful of times. The rearrangement joins TRBV29-1 to TRBJ1-1; no clear D. V gave up 3 bases and J gave up 0 bases, with 8 bases separating them. Germline lookup yields CDR1 SQVTM and CDR2 ANQGSEA. The CDR3 is 13 amino acids. DNA for the CDR3: TGCAGCGTTGAGGTTTCAGTGAACACTGAAGCTTTCTTT. This gives the protein CSVEVSVNTEAFF.

This clonotype was picked up a small number of times. The gene calls are TRBV28 and TRBJ1-1; 7 bases are shared with TRBD1. The ends lost 2 bases at V and 6 bases at J; junction bases unmatched: 6. CDR3 length equals 14 residues. Germline V gene sequence: CDR1 MDHEN, CDR2 SYDVKM. CDR3 in DNA: TGTGCCAGCAGTTTAGGCAGGGGGGAAGCTGAAGCTTTCTTT. Protein sequence: CASSLGRGEAEAFF. Complete variable domain (other parts from reference TRBV28 and TRBJ1-1): DVKVTQSSRYLVKRTGEKVFLECVQDMDHENMFWYRQDPGLGLRLIYFSYDVKMKEKGDIPEGYSVSREKKERFSLILESASTNQTSMYLCASSLGRGEAEAFFGQGTRLTVV.

This clonotype was counted between two and nine times. The gene calls are TRBV18 and TRBJ2-7; 8 nucleotides align to TRBD2. Germline V CDR1 and CDR2: KGHSH, LQKENI. The V gene end was trimmed by 6 bases and the J gene end by 6 bases; junction bases not matched to a gene: 13. The CDR3 consists of 15 residues. The CDR3 DNA reads as TGTGCCAGCTCCCCGCTAGCGGGCGTGGAAGCCGAGCAGTACTTC. Translated: CASSPLAGVEAEQYF.

This clonotype has at least ten counts. The chain is built from TRBV4-3 and TRBJ2-7; no firm D call. Trimming cost V 4 bases and J 0 bases, with 7 bases left between them. The germline V gene encodes CDR1 LGHNA and CDR2 YSLEER. This CDR3 contains 13 residues. CDR3 nucleotides: TGCGCCAGCAGCCCGTGGAGCTCCTACGAGCAGTACTTC. It specifies CASSPWSSYEQYF.

This chain uses TRBV20-1 with TRBJ2-5; 14 bases are shared with TRBD2. The CDR3 is 15 residues long. The V gene end was trimmed by 5 bases and the J gene end by 4 bases; junction bases not matched to a gene: 6. CDR1 and CDR2 (germline): DFQATT, SNEGSKA (reference sequence). The CDR3 coding sequence is TGCAGTGCTTCGGGACTAGCGGGAGTTCGAGAGACCCAGTACTTC. This gives the protein CSASGLAGVRETQYF.

This clonotype was recorded a few times. V gene TRBV11-2 combines with J gene TRBJ2-7; TRBD2 is a possible D gene (5 bases). Trimming left V 7 bases short and J 4 bases short, with 14 bases between. Germline CDR1 reads SGHAT; CDR2 reads FQNNGV. The CDR3 consists of 13 residues. CDR3 in amino acids: CASTPRRGYEQYF. CDR3 sequence (DNA): TGTGCCAGCACTCCGAGACGGGGTTACGAGCAGTACTTC.

The J gene is TRBJ2-2, the V gene TRBV5-1, with a weak D call TRBD2 (7 bases). Germline V gene sequence: CDR1 SGHRS, CDR2 YFSETQ. This CDR3 region has 17 residues. V was trimmed by 4 bases and J by 5 bases, leaving 21 bases between them. The CDR3 nucleotides are TGCGCCAGCAGCATCAGCGGAGGGGGGGCCTCAACCGGGGAGCTGTTTTTT. It translates to CASSISGGGASTGELFF.

The rearrangement joins TRBV6-2 or TRBV6-3 to TRBJ1-1; D ambiguous. This CDR3 spans 13 amino acids. Trimming took off 6 bases at V and 1 base at J, with 9 bases between the two ends. Germline values: CDR1 MNHEY, CDR2 SVGEGT. The CDR3 here is CASRITANTEAFF. The CDR3 DNA reads TGTGCCAGCAGAATAACAGCGAACACTGAAGCTTTCTTT.

In this sample, this clonotype turned up a few times. The V call is TRBV4-1, the J call TRBJ2-1; no clear D. This CDR3 contains 17 residues. Trimming shortened V by 0 bases and J by 4 bases, and 16 bases separated the two germline ends. Looked up from germline, CDR1 is MGHRA and CDR2 is YSYEKL. In DNA form, the CDR3 reads TGCGCCAGCAGCCAAGAAGGGATGAGTAGAGGTTACAATGAGCAGTTCTTC. Amino acids: CASSQEGMSRGYNEQFF.

The CDR3 loop reads CASRVKETQYF. CDR3 nucleotides: TGTGCCAGCAGAGTTAAGGAGACCCAGTACTTC. The J gene is TRBJ2-5, the V gene TRBV6-6; unclear D gene. The CDR3 length is 11 residues. V was trimmed by 6 bases and J by 5 bases, leaving 7 bases between them. The germline gives CDR1 MNHNY, CDR2 SVGAGI (reference sequence).

In its sample, this clonotype was seen a few times. This chain links TRBV4-1 with TRBJ2-1, with 10 bases identical to TRBD1. J lost 4 bases, V lost 3 bases, and 6 bases had no gene match. The length of the CDR3 is 16 residues. Germline CDR1 MGHRA, CDR2 YSYEKL. CDR3 bases: TGCGCCAGCAGCCATGTGGGACAGGGGTTTTACAATGAGCAGTTCTTC. Encoded protein: CASSHVGQGFYNEQFF.

J is TRBJ2-1 and V is TRBV2; no clear D. CDR3 length equals 15 residues. V was trimmed by 5 bases and J by 6 bases, leaving 17 bases between them. Germline lookup yields CDR1 SNHLY and CDR2 FYNNEI. The CDR3 spells CASSRRIVVGNEQFF. CDR3 nucleotide sequence: TGTGCCAGCAGTAGACGTATAGTGGTCGGCAATGAGCAGTTCTTC.

This clonotype has just a few counts. V usage is TRBV12-3 or TRBV12-4 and J usage is TRBJ2-6; unclear D gene. V lost 5 bases to trimming and J lost 0 bases, with 14 bases between them. This CDR3 spans 17 amino acids. CDR3 bases: TGTGCCAGCAGTCTACGCTTTGGGCTCTCTGGGGCCAACGTCCTGACTTTC. Translating it yields CASSLRFGLSGANVLTF.

The chain employs TRBV20-1 and TRBJ2-3; D gene unclear. Trimming pared 0 bases from V and 6 bases from J, leaving 10 bases between. The CDR3 totals 13 residues. Germline CDR1 DFQATT, CDR2 SNEGSKA (reference sequence). The chain's CDR3 is CSARDTKVDTQYF. CDR3 coding DNA: TGCAGTGCTAGAGATACTAAAGTGGATACGCAGTATTTT.

The chain joins TRBV7-9 to TRBJ2-1; D is ambiguous. CDR3 size: 13 residues. Deletions cut 1 base from V and 6 bases from J, with 7 bases between. From germline, CDR1 is SEHNR and CDR2 FQNEAQ (reference sequence). CDR3 residues: CASSLVDSNEQFF. The DNA of the CDR3 is TGTGCCAGCAGCTTAGTCGATTCCAATGAGCAGTTCTTC.

The V gene is TRBV10-3, the J gene TRBJ2-7; 11 nucleotides line up with TRBD2. Germline assignment: CDR1 ENHRY and CDR2 SYGVKD. V shed 6 bases, J shed 2 bases, and the junction held 3 bases outside the gene matches. This CDR3 region has 14 residues. CDR3: CAIRLAGGPYEQYF. CDR3 sequence (DNA): TGTGCCATCAGGCTAGCGGGAGGCCCCTACGAGCAGTACTTC.

This clonotype showed up just a few times. The chain combines TRBV5-1 with TRBJ2-7; D remains ambiguous. Germline V gene sequence: CDR1 SGHRS, CDR2 YFSETQ. The CDR3 runs 14 residues. The V end was cut by 1 base, the J end by 2 bases, with 10 bases between. The CDR3 DNA reads as TGCGCCAGCAGCTTGCGGCTCACCCCCTACGAGCAGTACTTC. This sequence encodes CASSLRLTPYEQYF.

The V and J genes are TRBV3-1 and TRBJ2-3, with 8 bases fitting TRBD2. With V trimmed by 6 bases and J by 6 bases, 5 bases remained unmatched. CDR3 size: 13 residues. The V gene's germline CDR1 is LGHDT and CDR2 YNNKEL (reference sequence). Here the CDR3 reads CASRGTRSDTQYF. The CDR3 bases are TGTGCCAGCAGGGGGACTAGATCCGATACGCAGTATTTT.

This chain uses TRBV18 with TRBJ2-1; weak D call: TRBD1 (6 bases). This CDR3 is built from 16 residues. Germline loops: CDR1 KGHSH, CDR2 LQKENI. V lost 3 bases and J lost 0, with 12 bases in between. CDR3 amino acids: CASSPRQGSSYNEQFF. The CDR3 DNA sequence: TGTGCCAGCTCACCTCGTCAGGGGAGCTCCTACAATGAGCAGTTCTTC.

The V and J genes are TRBV11-1 and TRBJ2-5, with 7 bases lining up with TRBD2. The CDR3 spans 16 residues. The J segment lost 1 base and the V segment lost 1 base, leaving 6 bases of the junction unmatched. Per the germline V gene, CDR1 is SGHAT and CDR2 is FQDESV (reference sequence). CDR3 DNA sequence: TGTGCCAGCAGCTTAGGAGAGGGGACTATCCAAGAGACCCAGTACTTC. The encoded protein is CASSLGEGTIQETQYF.

J is TRBJ2-1 and V is TRBV6-5, with 8 nucleotides matching TRBD2. Germline-derived CDR1 and CDR2 are MNHEY and SVGAGI. This CDR3 contains 15 residues. V was clipped by 0 bases and J by 6 bases; unmatched bases: 4. Here the CDR3 reads CASSYSIGGGNEQFF. The DNA of the CDR3 is TGTGCCAGCAGTTACTCGATCGGGGGGGGCAATGAGCAGTTCTTC.

V and J are TRBV3-1 and TRBJ2-1; D gene unclear. The CDR3 extends over 17 amino acids. Germline CDR1 and CDR2: LGHDT and YNNKEL (reference sequence). The V end lost 0 bases, the J end lost 0 bases, and 12 bases lay between the germline ends. CDR3 in amino acids: CASSQEPSTRSYNEQFF. The CDR3 DNA sequence: TGTGCCAGCAGCCAAGAGCCGAGCACCCGCTCCTACAATGAGCAGTTCTTC.

The V and J genes are TRBV5-1 and TRBJ2-3; D may match TRBD1 or TRBD2 (6 bases each). V lost 3 bases and J 3 bases, leaving 17 bases between the germline ends. This CDR3 spans 16 amino acids. Germline V gives CDR1 SGHRS, CDR2 YFSETQ. The CDR3 loop reads CASSSRGGRSTDTQYF. CDR3 DNA sequence: TGCGCCAGCAGCTCCCGAGGGGGGAGAAGTACAGATACGCAGTATTTT.

This clonotype was found a few times. V gene TRBV5-1 combines with J gene TRBJ2-7; D is perhaps TRBD1 (8 bases). The CDR3 covers 17 residues. Germline values: CDR1 SGHRS, CDR2 YFSETQ. The germline V and J ends were trimmed by 4 bases and 7 bases, with 27 bases remaining between them. The CDR3 sequence is CASSPPDREGLQREQYF. The CDR3, as DNA: TGCGCCAGCAGCCCTCCGGACAGGGAGGGACTCCAGAGGGAGCAGTACTTC.